Below are 13 T cell receptor beta chains sequenced from a single sample in a study of control samples from healthy donors and cancer patients. Repertoires were generated with immunoSEQ multiplex PCR, while TCRdb's copy carries only in-frame clones and drops some. This repertoire shows around 140,000 clones, about nine tenths found once; its top ten account for around 5.1%. Sequencing used blood. Source of these receptors: a man aged 18 to 29 in good health.

In this sample, this clone turned up once. This sequence joins TRBV7-9 and TRBJ1-4; D call uncertain. Trimming pared 4 bases from V and 5 bases from J, leaving 8 bases between. The germline V gene has CDR1 SEHNR and CDR2 FQNEAQ (reference sequence). The length of the CDR3 is 13 residues. The CDR3 protein is CASSWTGNEKLFF. The CDR3 nucleotides are TGTGCCAGCAGCTGGACCGGGAATGAAAAACTGTTTTTT.

This chain joins TRBV14 and TRBJ1-2, with no clear D. Germline V lookup: CDR1 SGHDN, CDR2 FVKESK. V lost 7 bases, J lost 4 bases, and 7 bases lay in between. The CDR3 sequence is 11 residues long. Written as DNA, the CDR3 is TGTGCCAGCAACTGGAGCTATGGCTACACCTTC. It specifies CASNWSYGYTF.

Notes on this clone: One end of the junction varies from germline; a read error may be responsible. The rearrangement uses TRBV6-5 and TRBJ2-2; maybe TRBD1 (6 bases). In germline, CDR1 is MNHEY, CDR2 SVGAGI. The CDR3 covers 12 residues. CDR3 protein: CGIQGTTGELFF. The CDR3, as DNA: TGCGGTATACAGGGTACCACCGGGGAGCTGTTTTTT.

The CDR3, as DNA: TGTGCCAGCAGTGATTTGGGGAACTCTGGAAACACCATATATTTT. The encoded protein is CASSDLGNSGNTIYF. The rearrangement joins TRBV6-1 to TRBJ1-3; D gene unclear. The length of the CDR3 is 15 residues. Trimming stripped 3 bases from V and 0 bases from J, with 9 bases between. Germline V gene lookup returns CDR1 MNHNS and CDR2 SASEGT.

The chain carries TRBV7-2 and TRBJ1-4, with no clear D. The germline CDR1 and CDR2 sequences are SGHTA and FQGNSA. This CDR3 has 13 residues. Between the trimmed V and J ends, which lost 2 bases and 8 bases, there was a span of 9 bases. The CDR3 region is CASSLMGGEKLFF. The CDR3, as DNA: TGTGCCAGCAGCTTAATGGGTGGAGAAAAACTGTTTTTT.

The gene calls are TRBV9 and TRBJ1-5; no definite D call. V lost 4 bases, J lost 7 bases, and 18 bases lay in between. The CDR3 has 15 residues. Per germline, CDR1 SGDLS and CDR2 YYNGEE. In DNA, the CDR3 is TGTGCCAGCAGCCAATTCGGGCTGGAGGTCCAGCCCCAGCATTTT. Translated: CASSQFGLEVQPQHF.

The chain uses TRBV19 and TRBJ2-3; no clear D. CDR1 is LNHDA, CDR2 SQIVND, per germline (reference sequence). CDR3 length equals 14 residues. Trimming cost V 2 bases and J 1 base, with 7 bases left between them. CDR3 loop: CASSIRRRTDTQYF. For the CDR3, the DNA is TGTGCCAGTAGTATACGACGGCGCACAGATACGCAGTATTTT.

The rearrangement joins TRBV5-6 to TRBJ1-2, with a weak D call TRBD1 (6 bases). Germline loops: CDR1 SGHDT, CDR2 YYEEEE. Trimming left V 2 bases short and J 4 bases short, with 21 bases between. The CDR3 has 17 residues. As DNA, the CDR3 is TGTGCCAGCAGCTTCTACCCAGCTACAGGGAGATCCTATGGCTACACCTTC. Encoded protein: CASSFYPATGRSYGYTF. The full variable domain, its missing parts supplied by reference TRBV5-6 and TRBJ1-2, is DAGVTQSPTHLIKTRGQQVTLRCSPKSGHDTVSWYQQALGQGPQFIFQYYEEEERQRGNFPDRFSGHQFPNYSSELNVNALLLGDSALYLCASSFYPATGRSYGYTFGSGTRLTVV.

This sequence joins TRBV13 and TRBJ2-3, with 9 bases that match TRBD2. This CDR3 comprises 19 residues. Trimming cost V 5 bases and J 2 bases; bases outside gene matches: 17. CDR1 is PRHDT and CDR2 is FYEKMQ in the germline V gene (reference sequence). The CDR3 DNA is TGTGCCAGCAGCCCCCCCAGCGGGGGGTTCAGACACCACACAGATACGCAGTATTTT. It codes for CASSPPSGGFRHHTDTQYF.

The rearrangement joins TRBV7-9 to TRBJ2-2, with 7 bases that match TRBD1. After removal of 6 bases from V and 3 bases from J, the junction contained 13 bases not matched to a gene. The CDR3 runs 17 residues. Germline loops: CDR1 SEHNR, CDR2 FQNEAQ (reference sequence). As DNA, the CDR3 is TGTGCCAGCAGACCCAAGTCGAGGGACAGCTACACCGGGGAGCTGTTTTTT. Amino acid sequence: CASRPKSRDSYTGELFF.

The gene calls are TRBV14 and TRBJ2-7; 9 nucleotides agree with TRBD1. The CDR3 sequence is 17 residues long. The V segment lost 1 base and the J segment 3 bases; nucleotides outside the gene matches: 10. The germline V gene has CDR1 SGHDN and CDR2 FVKESK. The CDR3, as DNA: TGTGCCAGCAGCCAAGGTGACGCGGGACAGGGTGTCTACGAGCAGTACTTC. It specifies CASSQGDAGQGVYEQYF.

V and J are TRBV6-7 and TRBJ2-4; TRBD2 agrees at 14 bases. TRBV6-7 is classed as an ORF, of uncertain function. V gave up 0 bases and J gave up 1 base; unmatched junction bases: 8. This CDR3 comprises 20 residues. Written as DNA, the CDR3 is TGTGCCAGCAGTTACTCTCTGACTAGCGGGGGGGCTCTGGCCAAAAACATTCAGTACTTC. Translated, it gives CASSYSLTSGGALAKNIQYF.

J is TRBJ2-5 and V is TRBV5-5; D is undetermined. CDR3 length equals 13 residues. CDR1 SGHKS and CDR2 YYEKEE come from the germline V gene (reference sequence). V lost 2 bases, J lost 3 bases, and 8 bases lay in between. The DNA for the CDR3 is TGTGCCAGCAGCTTAGGTCCCGAAGAGACCCAGTACTTC. Its protein product is CASSLGPEETQYF.